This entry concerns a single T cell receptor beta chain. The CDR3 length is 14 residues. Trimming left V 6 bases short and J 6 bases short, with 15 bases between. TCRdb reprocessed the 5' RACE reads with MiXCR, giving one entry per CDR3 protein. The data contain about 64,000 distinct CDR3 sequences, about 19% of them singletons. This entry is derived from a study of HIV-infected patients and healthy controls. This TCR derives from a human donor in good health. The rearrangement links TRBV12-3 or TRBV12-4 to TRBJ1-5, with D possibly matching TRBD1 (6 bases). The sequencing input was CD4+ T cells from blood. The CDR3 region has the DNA TGTGCCAGCAGGCCCAATTTAGGGGGTCAGCCCCAGCATTTT. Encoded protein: CASRPNLGGQPQHF.